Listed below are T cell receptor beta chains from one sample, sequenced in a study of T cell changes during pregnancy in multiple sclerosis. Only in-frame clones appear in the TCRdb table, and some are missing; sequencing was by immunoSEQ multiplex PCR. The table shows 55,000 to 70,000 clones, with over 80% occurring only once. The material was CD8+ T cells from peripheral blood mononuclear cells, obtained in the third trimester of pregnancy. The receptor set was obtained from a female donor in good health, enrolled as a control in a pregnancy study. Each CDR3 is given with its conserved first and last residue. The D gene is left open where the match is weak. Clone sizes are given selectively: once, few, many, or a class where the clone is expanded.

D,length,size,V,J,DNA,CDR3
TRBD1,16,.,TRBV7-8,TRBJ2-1,TGTGCCAGCAGCTTACCCGGGACAGGGGGCTCAGGGGAGCAGTTCTTC,CASSLPGTGGSGEQFF
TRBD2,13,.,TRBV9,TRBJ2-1,TGTGCCAGCAGCTCCGGGGGGGACAATGAGCAGTTCTTC,CASSSGGDNEQFF
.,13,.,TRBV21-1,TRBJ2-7,TGTGCCAGCAGCAAATCGGACAGCTACGAGCAGTACTTC,CASSKSDSYEQYF
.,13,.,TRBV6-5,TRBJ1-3,TGTGCCAGTCACCAGGGTTTGGGGAACACCATATATTTT,CASHQGLGNTIYF
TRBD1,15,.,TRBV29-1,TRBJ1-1,TGCAGCGTGAGAGGACAGGGGGGGGAGAACACTGAAGCTTTCTTT,CSVRGQGGENTEAFF
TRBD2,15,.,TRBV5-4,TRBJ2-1,TGTGCCAGCAGCGAGGGACTAGCGGGGTACAATGAGCAGTTCTTC,CASSEGLAGYNEQFF
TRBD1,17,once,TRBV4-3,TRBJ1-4,TGCGCCAGCAGCCCCGGGACAGGGGGTTTAAGTAATGAAAAACTGTTTTTT,CASSPGTGGLSNEKLFF
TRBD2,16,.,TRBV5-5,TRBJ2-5,TGTGCCAGCAGCTTGGTTTCTAGCGGGGTAGAGGAGACCCAGTACTTC,CASSLVSSGVEETQYF
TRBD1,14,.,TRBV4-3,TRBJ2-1,TGCGCCAGCAGTGACAGGGGCACCTACAATGAGCAGTTCTTC,CASSDRGTYNEQFF
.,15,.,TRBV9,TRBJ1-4,TGTGCCAGCAGCGTAGCCGGGCAGGGTAATGAAAAACTGTTTTTT,CASSVAGQGNEKLFF
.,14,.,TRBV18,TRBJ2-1,TGTGCCAGTTTTAGCGGAGCCTCCTACAATGAGCAGTTCTTC,CASFSGASYNEQFF
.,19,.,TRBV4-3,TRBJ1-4,TGCGCCAGCAGCCGTCTGACAGGCTCGCTGTTTTCAACTAATGAAAAACTGTTTTTT,CASSRLTGSLFSTNEKLFF
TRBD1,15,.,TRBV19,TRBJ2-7,TGTGCCAGTACCCCGGGACAGACGATCCTAGACGAGCAGTACTTC,CASTPGQTILDEQYF
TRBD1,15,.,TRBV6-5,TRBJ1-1,TGTGCCAGCAGTTCCTCGGGACAGGGTAACACTGAAGCTTTCTTT,CASSSSGQGNTEAFF
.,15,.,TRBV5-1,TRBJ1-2,TGCGCCAGCAGCTTGATAGACCCCACGGGCTATGGCTACACCTTC,CASSLIDPTGYGYTF
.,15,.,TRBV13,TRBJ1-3,TGTGCCAGCAGCTCGCCCACTTACTCTGGAAACACCATATATTTT,CASSSPTYSGNTIYF
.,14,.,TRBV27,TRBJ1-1,TGTGCCAGCAGTTTGGGGCAGGGGCTAACGCCTAACAACTTT,CASSLGQGLTPNNF
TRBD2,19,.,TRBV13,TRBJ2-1,TGTGCCAGCAGCTCCCGACTAGCGGGGGCCTCTCGCTCCTACAATGAGCAGTTCTTC,CASSSRLAGASRSYNEQFF
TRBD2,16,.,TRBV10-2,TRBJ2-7,TGCGCCAGCAGTGTACTGACTAGCGGGGCTACCTACGAGCAGTACTTC,CASSVLTSGATYEQYF
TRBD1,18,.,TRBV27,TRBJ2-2,TGTGCCAGCAGTTCTTCCAAAGAGGGGGCGGAGAACACCGGGGAGCTGTTTTTT,CASSSSKEGAENTGELFF
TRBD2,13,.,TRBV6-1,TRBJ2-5,TGTGCCAGTCCTAGCGGATACCAAGAGACCCAGTACTTC,CASPSGYQETQYF
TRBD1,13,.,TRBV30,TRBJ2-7,TGTGCCTGGGGAGGACAGGGGGCGGTCGAGCAGTACTTC,CAWGGQGAVEQYF